This TCR beta chain was recorded in a study of control samples from healthy donors and cancer patients. The length of the CDR3 is 14 residues. CDR1 is SGHTA and CDR2 is FQGTGA in the germline V gene. The ends were cut back, 5 bases at V and 2 bases at J, with 9 bases in the middle. The protocol was immunoSEQ multiplex PCR, while the TCRdb copy is restricted to in-frame clones and leaves out a portion. The data hold under 450,000 clones, with around nine tenths observed a single time. As for this clone: This sample also contains other DNA sequences that code for the same CDR3.

The sample taken for sequencing was PBMCs. The gene calls are TRBV7-3 and TRBJ2-2; no clear D gene. This receptor was taken from a middle-aged man with head and neck cancer. CDR3 region: CASSLTRNTGELFF. The CDR3 DNA reads TGTGCCAGCAGCCTTACCAGAAACACCGGGGAGCTGTTTTTT.